This TCR beta chain was identified during a study of human T cells and chemical hapten exposure. Time point in this sample: pre-sensitization, week 0. Documented treatment: therapeutic diphenylcyclopropenone sensitization with weekly scalp DPC. Individual cDNA molecules in this library carried unique molecular identifiers. TCRdb reprocessed the RACE reads via MiXCR and lists one record per CDR3 protein. The sample has about 120,000 distinct CDR3 sequences, approximately 15% seen once. V was pared by 2 bases and J by 0 bases, with 14 bases between. The CDR3 is 17 residues long. Germline CDR1 reads MNHEY; CDR2 reads SVGEGT.

The rearrangement uses TRBV6-2 or TRBV6-3 and TRBJ2-1, with TRBD2 as a possible D gene (5 bases). This material consisted of whole blood, taken in connection with sensitization to the hapten diphenylcyclopropenone (DPC). This receptor was identified in a woman under 30 with alopecia areata. Some clones in this sample may be carry-over from other donors' samples. This CDR3 reads CASSYLLAYSSYNEQFF. The CDR3 coding sequence is TGTGCCAGCAGTTACCTGCTAGCCTACTCCTCCTACAATGAGCAGTTCTTC.